What follows describes a single T cell receptor beta chain. Its antigen is undetermined. Researchers amplified the TCR beta CDR3 regions from RNA transcripts. In the first-round RT-PCR of the TCR CDR3, the HTBI primer set was used. TCRdb re-called the multiplex PCR reads through MiXCR, storing one row per CDR3 protein. The table includes 500,000 to 600,000 distinct CDR3 sequences, approximately 44% detected once. This sample stems from a study of T cells in Graves' hyperthyroidism and ophthalmopathy. Whole-study results and caveats: In blood, most of the thyroid clonotypes expanded above 0.001 were also present.

Clinical symptoms, serum thyroxine, TRAb, thyroid ultrasound and orbital computed tomography informed diagnoses. The CDR3 runs to 14 residues. In germline, CDR1 is ENHRY, CDR2 SYGVKD. The germline V and J ends were trimmed by 5 bases and 5 bases, with 15 bases remaining between them. This receptor was obtained from an adult woman with Graves' disease, either hyperthyroidism or ophthalmopathy (not recorded which). V gene TRBV10-3 combines with J gene TRBJ2-5; no definite D call. The material sequenced was peripheral blood or thyroid tissue (not recorded which). CDR3 in amino acids: CAISHNPMGETQYF. Here the CDR3 DNA reads TGTGCCATCAGTCATAACCCGATGGGGGAGACCCAGTACTTC.